The next 11 T cell receptor beta chains were all read from a single sample in a study of T cells in localized non-small cell lung cancer. Generated by immunoSEQ multiplex PCR, the TCRdb table keeps only in-frame clones and is missing some. The table lists approximately 2,000 clones, about 22% of them singletons, with 9.2% in the top ten. The sample here was lung tumor tissue, taken before any cancer treatment. All receptors come from a female donor over 55 with stage II lung adenocarcinoma.

The CDR3 region has the DNA TGTGCCAGCAGTTACGACAGTTACACTGAAGCTTTCTTT. Translating it yields CASSYDSYTEAFF. The rearrangement joins TRBV6-8 to TRBJ1-1; possible D gene TRBD1, 5 bases. The CDR3 loop spans 13 amino acids. The V end lost 2 bases, the J end lost 3 bases, and 7 bases lay between the germline ends. The V gene's germline CDR1 is MNHGY and CDR2 SAAAGT.

This clone is classed as large (0.1 to 1%). The CDR3 DNA follows: TGTGCCAGCAGTTACTCTACAGGGTTCTACCGGGGCAGTGAGCAGTTCTTC. As protein: CASSYSTGFYRGSEQFF. The gene calls are TRBV6-8 and TRBJ2-1, with a weak D call TRBD1 (6 bases). The germline CDR1 and CDR2 sequences are MNHGY and SAAAGT. V lost 0 bases and J 9 bases, leaving 21 bases between the germline ends. This CDR3 contains 17 residues.

The chain couples TRBV30 to TRBJ1-1; no firm D call. This CDR3 has 16 amino acids. CDR1 and CDR2 from the germline V gene are GTSNPN and SVGIG (reference sequence). V lost 1 base, J lost 6 bases, and 21 bases lay in between. The CDR3 bases are TGTGCCTGGAGTGAGCCTCCTTTTCATTTTGGTCCTGAAGCTTTCTTT. This gives the protein CAWSEPPFHFGPEAFF.

V gene TRBV6-8 combines with J gene TRBJ2-1, with unresolved D. Germline V CDR1 and CDR2: MNHGY, SAAAGT. The germline V and J ends were trimmed by 2 bases and 7 bases, with 9 bases remaining between them. The CDR3 runs to 13 residues. CDR3 sequence reads: CASSYAWGNEQFF. The CDR3 DNA is TGTGCCAGCAGTTACGCCTGGGGAAATGAGCAGTTCTTC.

This clone was observed a handful of times. The gene calls are TRBV11-3 and TRBJ2-1; 8 bases fit TRBD1. The germline V gene has CDR1 SGHNT and CDR2 YENEEA. The V gene end was trimmed by 4 bases and the J gene end by 5 bases; junction bases not matched to a gene: 10. The CDR3 has 16 residues. The CDR3 loop reads CASSSLTGQGHNEQFF. CDR3 coding DNA: TGTGCCAGCAGCTCTCTCACTGGACAGGGCCACAATGAGCAGTTCTTC.

The chain combines TRBV28 with TRBJ1-2, with 10 bases fitting TRBD1. CDR3 length equals 14 residues. J lost 8 bases, V lost 6 bases, and 9 bases had no gene match. The germline V gene encodes CDR1 MDHEN and CDR2 SYDVKM. The CDR3 nucleotides are TGTGCCAGCAGCCAGGGGACAGGGGTTCGGGGCTACACCTTC. Its protein is CASSQGTGVRGYTF.

This chain links TRBV13 with TRBJ2-3, with D hard to call. Trimming pared 1 base from V and 4 bases from J, leaving 6 bases between. Looked up from germline, CDR1 is PRHDT and CDR2 is FYEKMQ (reference sequence). The CDR3 contains 13 residues. The CDR3 spells CASSLVGPDTQYF. CDR3 nucleotides: TGTGCCAGCAGCTTAGTTGGCCCAGATACGCAGTATTTT.

The chain couples TRBV18 to TRBJ2-1; 7 nucleotides align to TRBD1. From germline, CDR1 is KGHSH and CDR2 LQKENI. The V segment lost 3 bases and the J segment 0 bases; nucleotides outside the gene matches: 17. CDR3 length: 20 amino acids. In DNA, the CDR3 is TGTGCCAGCTCACCCTTCCTCCTACTACAGGGGAAAAGCTCCTACAATGAGCAGTTCTTC. Residues: CASSPFLLLQGKSSYNEQFF.

This clone appeared a few times. This chain connects TRBV11-3 to TRBJ2-7, with D perhaps matching TRBD1 (6 bases). CDR1 is SGHNT and CDR2 is YENEEA in the germline V gene. The V end was cut by 3 bases, the J end by 6 bases, with 15 bases between. This CDR3 has 14 residues. This CDR3 is CASSFVGQSLEQYF. In nucleotides, the CDR3 is TGTGCCAGCAGCTTCGTGGGACAATCCCTCGAGCAGTACTTC. The variable domain in full, with the rest retrieved from reference TRBV11-3 and TRBJ2-7, is EAGVVQSPRYKIIEKKQPVAFWCNPISGHNTLYWYLQNLGQGPELLIRYENEEAVDDSQLPKDRFSAERLKGVDSTLKIQPAELGDSAVYLCASSFVGQSLEQYFGPGTRLTVT.

This clone was seen more than once but under ten times. The V and J genes are TRBV19 and TRBJ2-1; TRBD1 is a possible D gene (5 bases). The V gene's germline CDR1 is LNHDA and CDR2 SQIVND (reference sequence). The CDR3 spans 11 residues. Between the trimmed V and J ends, which lost 6 bases and 7 bases, there was a span of 7 bases. The CDR3 bases are TGTGCCAGTAGACAGGTGAATGAGCAGTTCTTC. Amino acid sequence: CASRQVNEQFF. The full variable domain, in which reference TRBV19 and TRBJ2-1 provide the parts outside the CDR3, is DGGITQSPKYLFRKEGQNVTLSCEQNLNHDAMYWYRQDPGQGLRLIYYSQIVNDFQKGDIAEGYSVSREKKESFPLTVTSAQKNPTAFYLCASRQVNEQFFGPGTRLTVL.

This clone turned up a few times. The CDR3 DNA follows: TGTGCCAGTAGTATAGGCGGTAGCGGGAGAACCGGGGAGCTGTTTTTT. This translates into CASSIGGSGRTGELFF. The rearrangement joins TRBV19 to TRBJ2-2, with 9 nucleotides matching TRBD2. In germline, CDR1 is LNHDA, CDR2 SQIVND (reference sequence). V was pared by 1 base and J by 5 bases, with 5 bases of the junction left unmatched. The CDR3 extends over 16 amino acids.